This T cell receptor (beta chain) was recovered during a study of blood T cell repertoires in COVID-19. The wider study: Sources were T cells, B-cell-depleted T cells, or PBMCs; the material itself was cDNA or gDNA.

The CDR3 has 15 amino acids. V dropped 1 base and J dropped 0 bases, with 4 bases sitting between them. Germline-derived CDR1 and CDR2 are MGHDK and SYGVNS. Sequencing used immunoSEQ multiplex PCR; TCRdb keeps in-frame clones, though not all of them. The table has about 180,000 clones, approximately 92% seen once. This clone has a single count. The study recruited people aged about 18 to 90 years across approximately 24 US areas. The sample comprised PBMCs or T cells enriched from blood (not recorded which). This chain uses TRBV25-1 with TRBJ2-6; D gene unclear. This clonotype originated in a woman in her 40s with acute COVID-19. The CDR3 reads CASSEWPSGANVLTF. The CDR3 bases are TGTGCCAGCAGTGAATGGCCCTCTGGGGCCAACGTCCTGACTTTC. Based on the CDR3 plus reference TRBV25-1 and TRBJ2-6, the full variable domain is EADIYQTPRYLVIGTGKKITLECSQTMGHDKMYWYQQDPGMELHLIHYSYGVNSTEKGDLSSESTVSRIRTEHFPLTLESARPSHTSQYLCASSEWPSGANVLTFGAGSRLTVL.